The sequence of this T cell receptor (beta chain) was determined in a study of T-cell memory formation after mild COVID-19. TCRdb processed the 5' RACE reads anew with MiXCR; each CDR3 protein has one entry. The sample shows 100,000 to 150,000 distinct CDR3 sequences, about 5.9% of them seen only once. Germline CDR1 GTSNPN, CDR2 SVGIG (reference sequence). This CDR3 has 14 residues. V was cut by 0 bases and J by 2 bases, with 8 bases left in between. The rearrangement joins TRBV30 to TRBJ1-5; D uncertain. This clonotype originated in an adult woman who had mild COVID-19 (a few samples of this study predate the infection). Cell type and time point are not known. What was sequenced was PBMCs or a T cell subset sorted from them (not recorded which). CDR3 region: CAWSVQLGNQPQHF. In DNA form, the CDR3 reads TGTGCCTGGAGTGTACAATTGGGCAATCAGCCCCAGCATTTT.